This entry lists 17 T cell receptor beta chains sequenced from one sample in a study of PD-L1 blockade in urothelial cancer. Time point of the sample: peripheral blood 6 weeks after treatment start. Produced via immunoSEQ multiplex PCR; TCRdb's table is partial and in-frame only. Of some 120,000 clones listed, about 89% were seen once; the top ten hold 1.7%. The input for sequencing was PBMCs, taken around atezolizumab (anti-PD-L1) treatment. Receptors originate from a man aged 55 to 70 with urothelial cancer.

The genes are TRBV9 and TRBJ2-1; TRBD1 might be the D (5 bases). The CDR3 loop spans 14 amino acids. Trimming stripped 0 bases from V and 8 bases from J, with 12 bases between. Germline V gene lookup returns CDR1 SGDLS and CDR2 YYNGEE. The CDR3 protein is CASSVDRTTDEQFF. CDR3 bases: TGTGCCAGCAGCGTAGATCGGACAACAGATGAGCAGTTCTTC.

A single count supports this clone. The J gene is TRBJ2-6, the V gene TRBV19; D call uncertain. The CDR3 has 14 residues. Germline loops: CDR1 LNHDA, CDR2 SQIVND (reference sequence). Trimming removed 7 bases at V and 4 bases at J, with 11 bases between. This CDR3 reads CASTPQSGANVLTF. Here the CDR3 DNA reads TGTGCCAGTACCCCCCAGTCGGGGGCCAACGTCCTGACTTTC. Full variable domain (missing parts from reference TRBV19 and TRBJ2-6): DGGITQSPKYLFRKEGQNVTLSCEQNLNHDAMYWYRQDPGQGLRLIYYSQIVNDFQKGDIAEGYSVSREKKESFPLTVTSAQKNPTAFYLCASTPQSGANVLTFGAGSRLTVL.

The chain recombines TRBV6-4 with TRBJ2-7; 13 positions agree with TRBD2. In germline, CDR1 is MRHNA, CDR2 SNTAGT. The CDR3 length is 16 residues. Losses at the gene ends were 10 bases for V and 0 bases for J; bases not matched to a gene: 9. The CDR3: CANKLAGGLSSYEQYF. The CDR3 bases are TGTGCCAACAAACTAGCGGGGGGGCTCAGCTCCTACGAGCAGTACTTC.

The rearrangement links TRBV7-9 to TRBJ2-3; perhaps TRBD2 as D (6 bases). The germline CDR1 and CDR2 sequences are SEHNR and FQNEAQ (reference sequence). V dropped 8 bases and J dropped 3 bases, with 18 bases sitting between them. The CDR3 contains 15 residues. CDR3 nucleotides: TGTGCCAGCCTCTCCGGGGGTATTGGGACAGATACGCAGTATTTT. Its translation is CASLSGGIGTDTQYF.

The rearrangement joins TRBV11-3 to TRBJ2-1; TRBD2 matches at 15 bases. Per the germline V gene, CDR1 is SGHNT and CDR2 is YENEEA. The ends lost 6 bases at V and 4 bases at J; junction bases unmatched: 4. CDR3 size: 16 residues. The CDR3 bases are TGTGCCAGCAGTTCGGGACTAGCGGGAGGTTACAATGAGCAGTTCTTC. Translation: CASSSGLAGGYNEQFF.

The DNA for the CDR3 is TGTGCCAGCAGCTTAGGGGGGGGGCGAGAAGCTTTCTTT. It encodes CASSLGGGREAFF. The rearrangement links TRBV7-2 to TRBJ1-1; D possibly corresponds to TRBD1 (6 bases). V lost 1 base to trimming and J lost 8 bases, with 11 bases between them. The CDR3 runs 13 residues. Germline-derived CDR1 and CDR2 are SGHTA and FQGNSA.

The rearrangement links TRBV7-2 to TRBJ1-1, with D possibly matching TRBD1 (6 bases). V was trimmed by 2 bases and J by 5 bases, leaving 12 bases between them. Germline V gene sequence: CDR1 SGHTA, CDR2 FQGNSA. This CDR3 spans 14 amino acids. Written as DNA, the CDR3 is TGTGCCAGCAGCTTAAACAGGGTATTGACTGAAGCTTTCTTT. Protein: CASSLNRVLTEAFF.

The rearrangement joins TRBV30 to TRBJ1-2; 7 nucleotides align to TRBD1. Germline CDR1 and CDR2: GTSNPN and SVGIG (reference sequence). This CDR3 has 13 amino acids. V lost 1 base to trimming and J lost 8 bases; unmatched junction nucleotides: 7. CDR3 protein: CAWSARTGVGYTF. DNA for the CDR3: TGTGCCTGGAGTGCTAGGACAGGAGTCGGCTACACCTTC. The variable domain in full, completed from reference TRBV30 and TRBJ1-2, reads SQTIHQWPATLVQPVGSPLSLECTVEGTSNPNLYWYRQAAGRGLQLLFYSVGIGQISSEVPQNLSASRPQDRQFILSSKKLLLSDSGFYLCAWSARTGVGYTFGSGTRLTVV.

This sequence joins TRBV6-6 and TRBJ2-5; D might be TRBD2 (5 bases). V was cut by 5 bases and J by 7 bases, with 14 bases left in between. Germline CDR1 reads MNHNY; CDR2 reads SVGAGI (reference sequence). The CDR3 totals 13 residues. The CDR3 DNA reads TGTGCCAGCAGTGGTGGGAGAGAGGGGACCCAGTACTTC. Translating it yields CASSGGREGTQYF.

This chain joins TRBV4-2 and TRBJ2-7; 7 bases map to TRBD1. Germline values: CDR1 LGHNA, CDR2 YNFKEQ. The V segment lost 4 bases and the J segment 2 bases; nucleotides outside the gene matches: 11. The CDR3 loop spans 16 amino acids. CDR3 coding DNA: TGTGCCAGCAGCCCAAGCTCCGGGACAGCGCCCTACGAGCAGTACTTC. Amino acids: CASSPSSGTAPYEQYF.

This chain links TRBV29-1 with TRBJ2-1; 7 bases align to TRBD2. The CDR3 totals 13 residues. Germline lookup yields CDR1 SQVTM and CDR2 ANQGSEA. V gave up 6 bases and J gave up 8 bases; unmatched junction bases: 10. The CDR3 DNA reads TGCAGCGTAGTTGGTGGGAGGGAAGATGAGCAGTTCTTC. Amino acids: CSVVGGREDEQFF.

The rearrangement links TRBV4-3 to TRBJ2-3; 8 bases are shared with TRBD2. Germline values: CDR1 LGHNA, CDR2 YSLEER. This CDR3 spans 16 amino acids. V gave up 0 bases and J gave up 2 bases; unmatched junction bases: 4. CDR3 in DNA: TGCGCCAGCAGCCAAGATCGGGGGGGGTACACAGATACGCAGTATTTT. Translation: CASSQDRGGYTDTQYF.

The J gene is TRBJ1-2, the V gene TRBV5-4; D unclear. Germline CDR1 SGHNT, CDR2 YYREEE (reference sequence). The CDR3 consists of 14 residues. V was trimmed by 0 bases and J by 0 bases, leaving 6 bases between them. CDR3 bases: TGTGCCAGCAGCTTGGCCGGGGCTAACTATGGCTACACCTTC. The encoded protein is CASSLAGANYGYTF. The full variable domain, completed using reference TRBV5-4 and TRBJ1-2, is ETGVTQSPTHLIKTRGQQVTLRCSSQSGHNTVSWYQQALGQGPQFIFQYYREEENGRGNFPPRFSGLQFPNYSSELNVNALELDDSALYLCASSLAGANYGYTFGSGTRLTVV.

This clone appeared once. The chain joins TRBV19 to TRBJ2-7; D perhaps matches TRBD1 (7 bases). Trimming shortened V by 2 bases and J by 2 bases, and 10 bases separated the two germline ends. CDR1 and CDR2 from the germline V gene are LNHDA and SQIVND (reference sequence). This CDR3 region has 14 residues. Written as DNA, the CDR3 is TGTGCCAGTAGTATATCAGGGGGGACCTACGAGCAGTACTTC. It yields the protein CASSISGGTYEQYF.

The chain links TRBV5-6 to TRBJ2-3, with TRBD2 matching 11 bases. Per germline, CDR1 SGHDT and CDR2 YYEEEE. The CDR3 is 16 residues long. V was clipped by 0 bases and J by 2 bases; unmatched bases: 2. CDR3 protein: CASSLGLAGTTDTQYF. The CDR3, as DNA: TGTGCCAGCAGCTTGGGACTAGCGGGGACCACAGATACGCAGTATTTT.

The sample holds a few counts of this clone. V gene TRBV28 combines with J gene TRBJ2-7; no reliable D call. The V gene lost 3 bases and the J gene lost 0 bases, with 9 bases spanning the gap. Germline assignment: CDR1 MDHEN and CDR2 SYDVKM. This CDR3 is built from 14 residues. CDR3 region: CASSFPYSSYEQYF. The CDR3 DNA reads as TGTGCCAGCAGTTTTCCTTACTCCTCCTACGAGCAGTACTTC. The full variable domain, rest sourced from reference TRBV28 and TRBJ2-7, is DVKVTQSSRYLVKRTGEKVFLECVQDMDHENMFWYRQDPGLGLRLIYFSYDVKMKEKGDIPEGYSVSREKKERFSLILESASTNQTSMYLCASSFPYSSYEQYFGPGTRLTVT.

The V and J genes are TRBV5-1 and TRBJ1-2; D is perhaps TRBD1 (5 bases). CDR1 and CDR2 (germline): SGHRS, YFSETQ. This CDR3 region has 13 residues. V gave up 1 base and J gave up 8 bases, with 12 bases separating them. In DNA form, the CDR3 reads TGCGCCAGCAGCTTGATAGGGGAACGAGGCTACACCTTC. This gives the protein CASSLIGERGYTF.